The clone carrying this T cell receptor beta chain showed up just a few times. The antigen is not known. Constant-segment primers and 5'RACE yielded cDNA libraries for TCR alpha and TCR beta, each carrying sample barcodes and UMIs. TCRdb re-analysed the 5' RACE reads in MiXCR, keeping a single row per CDR3 protein. This sample carries just over 350,000 distinct CDR3 sequences, under 15% of them seen once, and the ten largest clones take less than 25%. This specimen comes from a study of T-cell memory formation after mild COVID-19. Regarding the study as a whole: Clones contracting day 15 to 85 were balanced CD4/CD8; later expanders leaned CD4+. Within pre-infection memory, some responding clones were found, suggesting cross-reactive memory joined. CD4+ contracting clones lay mainly in CM and EM, CD8+ ones in EMRA.

Trimming removed 4 bases from V and 5 bases from J, with 15 bases in between. CDR1 is SGHTA and CDR2 is FQGNSA in the germline V gene. This CDR3 is 15 amino acids long. The V and J genes are TRBV7-2 and TRBJ2-1, with a weak D call TRBD1 (6 bases). This sequence originates from a man between 18 and 29 years old who had mild COVID-19 (a few samples of this study predate the infection). Cell type and time point are not known. The sample was PBMCs or a T cell subset sorted from them (not recorded which). The CDR3 loop is CASSYDRQVHNEQFF. DNA for the CDR3: TGTGCCAGCAGCTACGACAGACAGGTCCACAATGAGCAGTTCTTC.